These 30 T cell receptor beta chains share one sample of origin, sequenced in a study of blood T cell repertoires in COVID-19. Sequencing was performed with immunoSEQ multiplex PCR; in TCRdb, only in-frame clones are kept and a portion is missing. The sample includes 150,000 to 200,000 clones, roughly 80% of them seen just once. The sequenced sample was peripheral blood. The receptors were sampled from a man aged 70-80 years with acute or convalescent COVID-19.

This chain connects TRBV9 to TRBJ2-7; 9 bases are a match to TRBD1. Losses at the gene ends were 1 base for V and 5 bases for J; bases not matched to a gene: 7. Germline V gene data show CDR1 as SGDLS and CDR2 as YYNGEE. The CDR3 has 15 residues. The CDR3 DNA sequence: TGTGCCAGCAGCGTAACACCGGGACAGGGCAACGAGCAGTACTTC. This gives the protein CASSVTPGQGNEQYF.

J is TRBJ1-2 and V is TRBV7-8; D might be TRBD1 (6 bases). This CDR3 contains 15 residues. V was cut by 5 bases and J by 1 base, with 14 bases left in between. From germline, CDR1 is SGHVS and CDR2 FQNEAQ. The CDR3 here is CASSPPGDLNYGYTF. The CDR3 DNA follows: TGTGCCAGCAGCCCCCCAGGGGATCTTAACTATGGCTACACCTTC.

This clone was counted many times. The J gene is TRBJ2-1, the V gene TRBV9, with 8 bases aligning to TRBD2. J was trimmed by 6 bases and V by 3 bases; bases with no gene match: 5. Per germline, CDR1 SGDLS and CDR2 YYNGEE. This CDR3 has 14 amino acids. As DNA, the CDR3 is TGTGCCAGCAGCGGGACTAGCTCGGGCAATGAGCAGTTCTTC. Translated, it gives CASSGTSSGNEQFF.

The count of this clone is one. The rearrangement links TRBV9 to TRBJ1-3; D call uncertain. This CDR3 region has 15 residues. In germline, CDR1 is SGDLS, CDR2 YYNGEE. V lost 2 bases, J lost 0 bases, and 9 bases lay in between. CDR3 amino acids: CASSVATSSGNTIYF. The CDR3 DNA sequence: TGTGCCAGCAGCGTGGCAACAAGCTCTGGAAACACCATATATTTT. Full variable domain (rest looked up from reference TRBV9 and TRBJ1-3): DSGVTQTPKHLITATGQRVTLRCSPRSGDLSVYWYQQSLDQGLQFLIQYYNGEERAKGNILERFSAQQFPDLHSELNLSSLELGDSALYFCASSVATSSGNTIYFGEGSWLTVV.

This clone was seen more than once but under ten times. The V call is TRBV2, the J call TRBJ1-6; 9 bases are a match to TRBD1. This CDR3 contains 15 residues. The junction had 6 bases not matched to a gene; V was cut back by 6 bases and J by 6 bases. Germline V gene lookup returns CDR1 SNHLY and CDR2 FYNNEI. CDR3 amino acids: CASRPKTGGNSPLHF. CDR3 DNA sequence: TGTGCCAGCAGACCGAAGACAGGGGGTAATTCACCCCTCCACTTT.

The genes are TRBV24-1 and TRBJ1-1; D remains unclear. V lost 4 bases and J lost 1, with 6 bases in between. The CDR3 is 13 residues long. The germline CDR1 and CDR2 sequences are KGHDR and SFDVKD. In DNA, the CDR3 is TGTGCCACCAGTGACCGGTGGAACACTGAAGCTTTCTTT. This codes for CATSDRWNTEAFF.

The V call is TRBV6-1, the J call TRBJ2-4; tentative D call: TRBD2 (6 bases). This CDR3 contains 16 residues. Germline CDR1 and CDR2: MNHNS and SASEGT. Trimming left V 1 base short and J 6 bases short, with 16 bases between. CDR3 amino acids: CASSEVVSSRGNIQYF. As DNA, the CDR3 is TGTGCCAGCAGTGAAGTTGTGTCCTCGCGGGGAAACATTCAGTACTTC.

The DNA of the CDR3 is TGTGCCAGCAGACTTCAGGGCATTTACACTGAAGCTTTCTTT. Translation gives CASRLQGIYTEAFF. This sequence joins TRBV6-5 and TRBJ1-1, with D possibly being TRBD1 (5 bases). V shed 6 bases and J shed 3 bases, with 14 bases lying between them. Germline CDR1 reads MNHEY; CDR2 reads SVGAGI. CDR3 length: 14 amino acids.

The genes are TRBV2 and TRBJ2-2, with 10 positions matching TRBD2. The CDR3 extends over 15 amino acids. CDR1 is SNHLY and CDR2 is FYNNEI in the germline V gene. After removal of 6 bases from V and 3 bases from J, the junction contained 4 bases not matched to a gene. Written as DNA, the CDR3 is TGTGCCAGCAGGGAGCGGGGGGGCGACACCGGGGAGCTGTTTTTT. Protein product: CASRERGGDTGELFF.

Written as DNA, the CDR3 is TGTGCCAGCCAAACAGGAACCCTTAACTATGGCTACACCTTC. Its translation: CASQTGTLNYGYTF. The chain recombines TRBV6-6 with TRBJ1-2; D perhaps matches TRBD1 (5 bases). In germline, CDR1 is MNHNY, CDR2 SVGAGI (reference sequence). The CDR3 extends over 14 amino acids. Trimming shortened V by 8 bases and J by 1 base, and 14 bases separated the two germline ends.

The chain uses TRBV28 and TRBJ2-5; the D gene is possibly TRBD1 (5 bases). Germline V gives CDR1 MDHEN, CDR2 SYDVKM. Trimming cost V 5 bases and J 2 bases, with 15 bases left between them. The CDR3 contains 15 residues. The CDR3: CASSKDTTGQETQYF. In nucleotides, the CDR3 is TGTGCCAGCAGTAAAGACACCACAGGTCAAGAGACCCAGTACTTC.

This chain links TRBV29-1 with TRBJ1-1; a weak D match, TRBD1 (5 bases). V dropped 6 bases and J dropped 0 bases, with 11 bases sitting between them. Germline CDR1 reads SQVTM; CDR2 reads ANQGSEA. The CDR3 sequence is 13 residues long. The CDR3: CSVKGSMNTEAFF. The CDR3 DNA follows: TGCAGCGTAAAGGGGTCCATGAACACTGAAGCTTTCTTT.

This chain connects TRBV11-3 to TRBJ2-5; D might be TRBD2 (6 bases). Germline lookup yields CDR1 SGHNT and CDR2 YENEEA. The CDR3 runs 16 residues. The ends were cut back, 5 bases at V and 5 bases at J, with 21 bases in the middle. CDR3 loop: CASSPGRAGPEETQYF. In DNA form, the CDR3 reads TGTGCCAGCAGCCCGGGACGTGCGGGGCCCGAGGAGACCCAGTACTTC.

This chain joins TRBV24-1 and TRBJ1-2; TRBD1 matches 9 bases. Germline assignment: CDR1 KGHDR and CDR2 SFDVKD. This CDR3 spans 15 amino acids. V shed 4 bases and J 7 bases; nucleotides not matched to a gene: 9. CDR3 DNA: TGTGCCACCAGTGACGCCGGGACAGGGCTGGCTGGCTACACCTTC. It encodes CATSDAGTGLAGYTF.

The chain is built from TRBV5-1 and TRBJ1-6; TRBD1 is a possible D gene (6 bases). Germline CDR1 and CDR2: SGHRS and YFSETQ. V shed 0 bases and J shed 5 bases, with 9 bases lying between them. The length of the CDR3 is 15 residues. The CDR3 DNA reads TGCGCCAGCAGCTTGGGACAGGTTAATAATTCACCCCTCCACTTT. Protein: CASSLGQVNNSPLHF.

This sequence joins TRBV30 and TRBJ2-3; 8 nucleotides line up with TRBD2. The V and J ends lost 3 bases and 6 bases, in that order; junction bases with no gene match: 8. This CDR3 has 14 amino acids. Germline CDR1 is GTSNPN and CDR2 is SVGIG (reference sequence). CDR3 in DNA: TGTGCCTGGAGGCGGGAGGCCTGGGGGGATACGCAGTATTTT. Translation: CAWRREAWGDTQYF. Drawing the rest from reference TRBV30 and TRBJ2-3, the complete variable domain is SQTIHQWPATLVQPVGSPLSLECTVEGTSNPNLYWYRQAAGRGLQLLFYSVGIGQISSEVPQNLSASRPQDRQFILSSKKLLLSDSGFYLCAWRREAWGDTQYFGPGTRLTVL.

This chain connects TRBV5-1 to TRBJ2-5, with unresolved D. V lost 6 bases to trimming and J lost 2 bases, with 5 bases between them. In germline, CDR1 is SGHRS, CDR2 YFSETQ. CDR3 size: 11 residues. In DNA form, the CDR3 reads TGCGCCAGCAAGAGACAAGAGACCCAGTACTTC. It translates to CASKRQETQYF.

J is TRBJ1-2 and V is TRBV7-9; 7 bases agree with TRBD1. V shed 5 bases, J shed 4 bases, and the junction held 16 bases outside the gene matches. Germline V lookup: CDR1 SEHNR, CDR2 FQNEAQ (reference sequence). The CDR3 contains 17 residues. The CDR3 bases are TGTGCCAGCAGCCCCATGACAGGGTCAACCTTGGGCTATGGCTACACCTTC. Translated: CASSPMTGSTLGYGYTF.

The V gene is TRBV6-6, the J gene TRBJ1-2, with unresolved D. The CDR3 covers 13 residues. V dropped 1 base and J dropped 0 bases, with 3 bases sitting between them. CDR1 is MNHNY and CDR2 is SVGAGI in the germline V gene (reference sequence). The CDR3 region is CASSYLSNYGYTF. Here the CDR3 DNA reads TGTGCCAGCAGTTACTTATCTAACTATGGCTACACCTTC.

V and J are TRBV11-3 and TRBJ2-5; TRBD1 agrees at 9 bases. CDR1 and CDR2 from the germline V gene are SGHNT and YENEEA. V shed 6 bases, J shed 5 bases, and the junction held 22 bases outside the gene matches. This CDR3 spans 19 amino acids. This CDR3 is CASSSRIGTGRSPLETQYF. The DNA of the CDR3 is TGTGCCAGCAGTTCTAGGATCGGGACAGGGCGCTCGCCCTTGGAGACCCAGTACTTC. The full variable domain, rest sourced from reference TRBV11-3 and TRBJ2-5, is EAGVVQSPRYKIIEKKQPVAFWCNPISGHNTLYWYLQNLGQGPELLIRYENEEAVDDSQLPKDRFSAERLKGVDSTLKIQPAELGDSAVYLCASSSRIGTGRSPLETQYFGPGTRLLVL.

V is TRBV28 and J is TRBJ1-4; 7 bases are shared with TRBD1. With V trimmed by 9 bases and J by 7 bases, 8 bases remained unmatched. The CDR3 is 13 amino acids. Germline V gene data show CDR1 as MDHEN and CDR2 as SYDVKM. CDR3 DNA sequence: TGTGCCAGTCGCCCGACAGGGACTGAAAAACTGTTTTTT. Encoded protein: CASRPTGTEKLFF. The full variable domain, completed using reference TRBV28 and TRBJ1-4, is DVKVTQSSRYLVKRTGEKVFLECVQDMDHENMFWYRQDPGLGLRLIYFSYDVKMKEKGDIPEGYSVSREKKERFSLILESASTNQTSMYLCASRPTGTEKLFFGSGTQLSVL.

The chain has TRBV11-2 and TRBJ1-2; TRBD1 matches at 9 bases. The V and J ends lost 4 bases and 5 bases, in that order; junction bases with no gene match: 2. Germline CDR1 and CDR2: SGHAT and FQNNGV. The CDR3 runs 13 residues. CDR3 region: CASSSGQGYGYTF. The CDR3, as DNA: TGTGCCAGCAGCTCGGGACAGGGATATGGCTACACCTTC.

The V and J genes are TRBV2 and TRBJ1-1, with D unresolved. Germline V CDR1 and CDR2: SNHLY, FYNNEI. This CDR3 is built from 13 residues. Trimming pared 1 base from V and 9 bases from J, leaving 12 bases between. CDR3 nucleotides: TGTGCCAGCAGTGAAGATATTGGAGGTAAAGCTTTCTTT. It specifies CASSEDIGGKAFF.

The J gene is TRBJ1-5, the V gene TRBV18; 8 bases agree with TRBD1. J gave up 3 bases and V 0 bases, and 10 bases lay outside the gene matches. The CDR3 runs 18 residues. Germline V gives CDR1 KGHSH, CDR2 LQKENI. The CDR3 region is CASSPPGLAGGVNQPQHF. The CDR3 DNA reads TGTGCCAGCTCACCACCGGGTTTGGCAGGGGGCGTCAATCAGCCCCAGCATTTT.

This clone appeared a few times. The CDR3 DNA is TGTGCCAGCAGGACCCGAACAGGGTACGAGCAGTACTTC. It codes for CASRTRTGYEQYF. The V gene is TRBV6-6, the J gene TRBJ2-7; TRBD1 might be the D (6 bases). This CDR3 is 13 amino acids long. V lost 6 bases to trimming and J lost 4 bases, with 13 bases between them. Germline CDR1 and CDR2: MNHNY and SVGAGI (reference sequence).

The gene calls are TRBV10-3 and TRBJ2-5; 9 bases match TRBD2. The germline V gene encodes CDR1 ENHRY and CDR2 SYGVKD. The V and J ends lost 1 base and 4 bases, in that order; junction bases with no gene match: 7. CDR3 length: 16 amino acids. The CDR3 here is CAISEWSSGKLETQYF. In nucleotides, the CDR3 is TGTGCCATCAGTGAGTGGTCTAGCGGGAAACTAGAGACCCAGTACTTC.

The V gene is TRBV1, the J gene TRBJ1-2; TRBD1, the table's D call, lacks a check against the DNA. TRBV1 is assigned pseudogene status. This CDR3 is 16 amino acids long. CDR3 sequence: CTSSQDMAGGTRGYTF. In nucleotides, the CDR3 is TGCACCAGCAGCCAAGATATGGCAGGGGGGACTCGCGGCTACACCTTC.

CDR3 sequence (DNA): TGTGCCAGCTCCCGGGGTTTTGATGAGCAGTTCTTC. It translates to CASSRGFDEQFF. This rearrangement joins TRBV18 to TRBJ2-1; TRBD2 might be the D (5 bases). Trimming removed 6 bases from V and 8 bases from J, with 11 bases in between. CDR1 and CDR2 from the germline V gene are KGHSH and LQKENI. The CDR3 loop spans 12 amino acids.

This clone appeared once. V is TRBV6-5 and J is TRBJ1-1, with a possible D match to TRBD1 (6 bases). The germline gives CDR1 MNHEY, CDR2 SVGAGI. The V and J ends lost 6 bases and 5 bases respectively, with 16 bases between them. There are 14 residues in the CDR3. For the CDR3, the DNA is TGTGCCAGCAGAGGTACAGGGTCGGAAACTGAAGCTTTCTTT. Protein sequence: CASRGTGSETEAFF.

The rearrangement joins TRBV5-1 to TRBJ2-3, with unresolved D. The CDR3 runs to 15 residues. CDR1 is SGHRS and CDR2 is YFSETQ in the germline V gene. The V gene lost 1 base and the J gene lost 0 bases, with 9 bases spanning the gap. CDR3 DNA: TGCGCCAGCAGCTTGCGAGCAACTAGCACAGATACGCAGTATTTT. Amino acid sequence: CASSLRATSTDTQYF.